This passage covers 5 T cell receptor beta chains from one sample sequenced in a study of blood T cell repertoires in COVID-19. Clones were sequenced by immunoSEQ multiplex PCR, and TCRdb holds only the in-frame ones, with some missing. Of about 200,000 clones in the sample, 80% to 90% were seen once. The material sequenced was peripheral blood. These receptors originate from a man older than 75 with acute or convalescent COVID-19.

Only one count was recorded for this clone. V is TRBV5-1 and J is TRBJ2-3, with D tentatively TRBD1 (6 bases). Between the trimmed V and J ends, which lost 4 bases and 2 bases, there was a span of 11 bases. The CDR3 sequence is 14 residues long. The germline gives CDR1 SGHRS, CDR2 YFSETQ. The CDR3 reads CASSQGTNTDTQYF. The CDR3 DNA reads TGCGCCAGCAGCCAAGGGACAAACACAGATACGCAGTATTTT.

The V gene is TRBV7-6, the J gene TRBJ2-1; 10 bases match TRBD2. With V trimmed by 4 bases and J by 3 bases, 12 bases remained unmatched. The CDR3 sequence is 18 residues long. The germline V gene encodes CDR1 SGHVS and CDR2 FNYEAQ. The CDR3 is CASSSGGGLAPFYNEQFF. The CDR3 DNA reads TGTGCCAGCAGCTCTGGGGGGGGACTAGCGCCTTTCTACAATGAGCAGTTCTTC.

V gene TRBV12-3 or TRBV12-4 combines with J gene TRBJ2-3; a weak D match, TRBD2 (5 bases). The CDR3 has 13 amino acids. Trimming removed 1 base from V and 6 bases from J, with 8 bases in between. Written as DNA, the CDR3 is TGTGCCAGCAGTTTAGACCGCGGGGATACGCAGTATTTT. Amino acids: CASSLDRGDTQYF.

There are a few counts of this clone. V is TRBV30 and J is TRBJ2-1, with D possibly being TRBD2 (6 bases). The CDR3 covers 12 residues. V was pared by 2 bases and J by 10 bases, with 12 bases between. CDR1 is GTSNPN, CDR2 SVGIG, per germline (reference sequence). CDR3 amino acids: CAWSPLANEQFF. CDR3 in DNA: TGTGCCTGGAGTCCTCTAGCGAACGAGCAGTTCTTC.

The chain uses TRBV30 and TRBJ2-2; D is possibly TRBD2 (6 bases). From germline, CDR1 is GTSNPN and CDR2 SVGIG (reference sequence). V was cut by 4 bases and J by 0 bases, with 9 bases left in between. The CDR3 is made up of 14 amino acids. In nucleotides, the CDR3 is TGTGCCTGGACTCGCGGGACGAACACCGGGGAGCTGTTTTTT. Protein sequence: CAWTRGTNTGELFF. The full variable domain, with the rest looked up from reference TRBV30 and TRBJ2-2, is SQTIHQWPATLVQPVGSPLSLECTVEGTSNPNLYWYRQAAGRGLQLLFYSVGIGQISSEVPQNLSASRPQDRQFILSSKKLLLSDSGFYLCAWTRGTNTGELFFGEGSRLTVL.